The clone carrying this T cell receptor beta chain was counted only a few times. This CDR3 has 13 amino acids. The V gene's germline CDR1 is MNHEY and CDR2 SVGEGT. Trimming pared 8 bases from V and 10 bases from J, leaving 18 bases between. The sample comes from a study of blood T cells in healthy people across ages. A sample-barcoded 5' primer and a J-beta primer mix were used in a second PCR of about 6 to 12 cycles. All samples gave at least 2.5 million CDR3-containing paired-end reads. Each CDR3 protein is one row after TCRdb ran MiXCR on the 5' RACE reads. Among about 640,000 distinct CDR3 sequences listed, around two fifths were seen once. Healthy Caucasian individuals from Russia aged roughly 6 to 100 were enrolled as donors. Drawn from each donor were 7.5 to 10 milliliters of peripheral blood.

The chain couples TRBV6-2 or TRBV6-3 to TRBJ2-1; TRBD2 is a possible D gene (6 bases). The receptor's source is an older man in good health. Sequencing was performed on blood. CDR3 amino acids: CASCGTLMMEQFF. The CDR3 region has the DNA TGTGCCAGCTGCGGGACTTTAATGATGGAGCAGTTCTTC.